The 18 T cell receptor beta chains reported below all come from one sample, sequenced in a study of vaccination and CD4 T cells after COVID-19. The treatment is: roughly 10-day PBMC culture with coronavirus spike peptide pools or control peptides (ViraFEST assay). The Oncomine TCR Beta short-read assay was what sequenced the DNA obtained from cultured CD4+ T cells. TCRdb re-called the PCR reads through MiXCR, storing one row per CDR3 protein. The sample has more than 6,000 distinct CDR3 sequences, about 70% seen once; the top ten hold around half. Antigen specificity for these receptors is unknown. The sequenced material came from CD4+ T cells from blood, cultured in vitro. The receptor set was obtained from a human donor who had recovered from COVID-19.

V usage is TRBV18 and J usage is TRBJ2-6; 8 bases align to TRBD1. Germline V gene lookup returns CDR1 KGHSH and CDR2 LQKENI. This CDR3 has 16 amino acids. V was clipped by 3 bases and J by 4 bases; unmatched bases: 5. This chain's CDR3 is CASSPQGAAGANVLTF. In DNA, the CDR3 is TGTGCCAGCTCACCGCAGGGGGCGGCAGGGGCCAACGTCCTGACTTTC. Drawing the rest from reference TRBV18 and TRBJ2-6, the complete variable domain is NAGVMQNPRHLVRRRGQEARLRCSPMKGHSHVYWYRQLPEEGLKFMVYLQKENIIDESGMPKERFSAEFPKEGPSILRIQQVVRGDSAAYFCASSPQGAAGANVLTFGAGSRLTVL.

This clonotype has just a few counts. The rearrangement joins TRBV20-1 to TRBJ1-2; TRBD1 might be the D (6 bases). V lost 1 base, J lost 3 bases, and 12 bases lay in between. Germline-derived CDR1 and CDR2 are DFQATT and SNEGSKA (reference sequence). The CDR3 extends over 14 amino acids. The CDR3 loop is CSARGRGGHYGYTF. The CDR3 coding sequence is TGCAGTGCTAGAGGGCGGGGGGGCCACTATGGCTACACCTTC.

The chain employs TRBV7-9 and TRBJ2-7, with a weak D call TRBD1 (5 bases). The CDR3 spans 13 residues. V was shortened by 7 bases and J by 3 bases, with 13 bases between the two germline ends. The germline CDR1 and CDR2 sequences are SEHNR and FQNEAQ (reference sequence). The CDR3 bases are TGTGCCAGCACCAGAAGGGGCAGCTACGAGCAGTACTTC. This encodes CASTRRGSYEQYF.

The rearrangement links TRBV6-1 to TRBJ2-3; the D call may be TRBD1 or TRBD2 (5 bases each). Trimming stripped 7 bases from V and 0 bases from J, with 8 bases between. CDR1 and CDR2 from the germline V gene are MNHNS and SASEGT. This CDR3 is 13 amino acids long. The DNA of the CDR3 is TGTGCCAGCAAGGGACCTAGCACAGATACGCAGTATTTT. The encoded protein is CASKGPSTDTQYF.

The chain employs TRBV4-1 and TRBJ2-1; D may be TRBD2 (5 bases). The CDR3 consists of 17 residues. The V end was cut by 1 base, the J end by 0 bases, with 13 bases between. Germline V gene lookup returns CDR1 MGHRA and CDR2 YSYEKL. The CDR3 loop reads CASSQGWASRSYNEQFF. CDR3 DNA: TGCGCCAGCAGCCAAGGATGGGCTAGCCGCTCCTACAATGAGCAGTTCTTC.

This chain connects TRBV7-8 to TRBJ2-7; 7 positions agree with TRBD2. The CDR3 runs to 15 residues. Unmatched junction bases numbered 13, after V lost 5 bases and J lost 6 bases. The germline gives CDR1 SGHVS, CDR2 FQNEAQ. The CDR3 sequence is CASSPAFGGGREQYF. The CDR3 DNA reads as TGTGCCAGCAGCCCCGCGTTCGGCGGGGGACGCGAGCAGTACTTC.

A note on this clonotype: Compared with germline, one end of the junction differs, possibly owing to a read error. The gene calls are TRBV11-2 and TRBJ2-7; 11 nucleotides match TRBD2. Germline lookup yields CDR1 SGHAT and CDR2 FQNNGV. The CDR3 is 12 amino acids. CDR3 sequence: CASSFQGLAEDF. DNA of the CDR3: TGTGCCAGCAGCTTCCAGGGACTAGCGGAGGACTTC.

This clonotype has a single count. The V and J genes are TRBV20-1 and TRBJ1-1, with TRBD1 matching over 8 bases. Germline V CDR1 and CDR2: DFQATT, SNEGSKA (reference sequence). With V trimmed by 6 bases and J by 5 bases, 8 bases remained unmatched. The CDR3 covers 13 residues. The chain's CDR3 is CSAAGGARTEAFF. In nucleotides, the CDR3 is TGCAGTGCCGCAGGGGGCGCGAGGACTGAAGCTTTCTTT.

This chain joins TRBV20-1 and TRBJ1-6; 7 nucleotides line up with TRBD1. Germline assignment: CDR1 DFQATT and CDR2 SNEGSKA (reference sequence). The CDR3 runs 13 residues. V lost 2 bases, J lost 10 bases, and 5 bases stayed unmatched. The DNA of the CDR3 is TGCAGTGCTAGAAGGGGGCCTGGGTCACCCCTCCACTTT. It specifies CSARRGPGSPLHF.

CDR3 DNA sequence: TGTGCCAGCAGTTACCCCGGGACAGGTCGCCGGGGTTCACCCCTCCACTTT. Its translation: CASSYPGTGRRGSPLHF. V gene TRBV6-2 or TRBV6-3 combines with J gene TRBJ1-6, with 8 bases that match TRBD1. The germline V gene encodes CDR1 MNHEY and CDR2 SVGEGT. This CDR3 contains 17 residues. J lost 9 bases, V lost 2 bases, and 12 bases had no gene match.

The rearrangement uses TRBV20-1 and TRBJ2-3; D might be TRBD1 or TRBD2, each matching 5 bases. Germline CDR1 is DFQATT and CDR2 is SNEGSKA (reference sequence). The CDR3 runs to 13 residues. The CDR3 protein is CRISGGNTDTQYF. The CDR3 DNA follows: TGCAGAATAAGTGGGGGTAACACAGATACGCAGTATTTT.

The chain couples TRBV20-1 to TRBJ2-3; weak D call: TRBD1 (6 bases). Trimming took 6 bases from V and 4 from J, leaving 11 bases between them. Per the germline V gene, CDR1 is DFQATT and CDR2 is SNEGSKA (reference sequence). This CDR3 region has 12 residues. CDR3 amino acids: CSASPGADTQYF. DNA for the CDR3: TGCAGTGCGTCCCCAGGGGCAGATACGCAGTATTTT.

CDR3 DNA: TGTGCCAGCAGCTTAACGGCAGGGGACGGCCTCTATGGCTACACCTTC. Translation: CASSLTAGDGLYGYTF. The chain has TRBV7-3 and TRBJ1-2; maybe TRBD1 (6 bases). The CDR3 length is 16 residues. The germline CDR1 and CDR2 sequences are SGHTA and FQGTGA. V gave up 0 bases and J gave up 4 bases, with 15 bases separating them.

The CDR3: CASSLDNHNSPLHF. In DNA, the CDR3 is TGTGCCAGCAGCTTGGACAACCATAATTCACCCCTCCACTTT. J is TRBJ1-6 and V is TRBV5-4; D remains unclear. Germline V CDR1 and CDR2: SGHNT, YYREEE (reference sequence). Deletions cut 0 bases from V and 5 bases from J, with 6 bases between. This CDR3 region has 14 residues.

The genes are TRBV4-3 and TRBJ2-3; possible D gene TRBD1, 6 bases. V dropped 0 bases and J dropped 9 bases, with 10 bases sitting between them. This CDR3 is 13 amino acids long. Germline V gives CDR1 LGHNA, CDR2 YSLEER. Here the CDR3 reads CASSQDSQGTQYF. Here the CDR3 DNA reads TGCGCCAGCAGCCAAGATTCGCAGGGGACGCAGTATTTT.

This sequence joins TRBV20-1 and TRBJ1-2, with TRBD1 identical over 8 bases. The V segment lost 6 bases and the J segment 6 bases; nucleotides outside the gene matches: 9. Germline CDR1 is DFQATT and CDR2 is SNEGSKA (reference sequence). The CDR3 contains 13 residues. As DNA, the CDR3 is TGCAGTGCCCACCGGACAGGGCTCGATGGCTACACCTTC. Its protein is CSAHRTGLDGYTF.

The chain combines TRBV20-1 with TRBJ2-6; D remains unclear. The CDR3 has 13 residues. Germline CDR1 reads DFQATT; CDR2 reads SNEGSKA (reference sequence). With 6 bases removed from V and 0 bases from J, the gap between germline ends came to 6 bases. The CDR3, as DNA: TGCAGTGCCCTAAACTCTGGGGCCAACGTCCTGACTTTC. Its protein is CSALNSGANVLTF.

CDR3 loop: CASSLGDQPQHF. CDR3 sequence (DNA): TGTGCCAGCAGCTTAGGCGATCAGCCCCAGCATTTT. This sequence joins TRBV7-9 and TRBJ1-5; no definite D call. The V and J ends lost 1 base and 5 bases respectively, with 3 bases between them. This CDR3 has 12 residues. The germline gives CDR1 SEHNR, CDR2 FQNEAQ (reference sequence).